The 21 T cell receptor beta chains in this list originate from one sample, sequenced in a study of blood T cell repertoires in COVID-19. Profiled with immunoSEQ multiplex PCR; TCRdb holds only in-frame clones, not every one. Of 75,000 to 90,000 clones in the sample, approximately 85% were seen once. Material: peripheral blood. Receptors originate from a man aged 45-65 years with active COVID-19.

A few counts support this clone. DNA of the CDR3: TGTGCCAGCAGTTACACAGGGTTCCAGCCCCAGCATTTT. This codes for CASSYTGFQPQHF. This sequence joins TRBV27 and TRBJ1-5; perhaps TRBD1 as D (6 bases). This CDR3 contains 13 residues. V dropped 4 bases and J dropped 7 bases, with 11 bases sitting between them. Germline CDR1 reads MNHEY; CDR2 reads SMNVEV (reference sequence).

The chain recombines TRBV24-1 with TRBJ2-7, with D possibly matching TRBD2 (5 bases). V was shortened by 1 base and J by 6 bases, with 9 bases between the two germline ends. The CDR3 contains 13 residues. CDR1 is KGHDR, CDR2 SFDVKD, per germline. The CDR3 DNA reads as TGTGCCACCAGTGATTTCTCGGGGTCCGAGCAGTACTTC. Amino acid sequence: CATSDFSGSEQYF.

The CDR3 sequence: CASSSTGTGELFF. The CDR3, as DNA: TGTGCCAGCAGCTCCACAGGGACCGGGGAGCTGTTTTTT. The chain joins TRBV7-9 to TRBJ2-2; TRBD1 might be the D (6 bases). CDR3 length: 13 residues. The germline V gene encodes CDR1 SEHNR and CDR2 FQNEAQ (reference sequence). V lost 4 bases to trimming and J lost 5 bases, with 8 bases between them.

This chain's CDR3 is CAWSGGTGGFNQPQHF. CDR3 DNA: TGTGCCTGGAGTGGGGGGACAGGGGGCTTCAATCAGCCCCAGCATTTT. The chain combines TRBV30 with TRBJ1-5, with TRBD1 identical over 12 bases. Germline V gene sequence: CDR1 GTSNPN, CDR2 SVGIG (reference sequence). Germline trimming cut 1 base from V and 3 bases from J; bases unmatched to any gene: 4. The length of the CDR3 is 16 residues.

This clone appeared once. V is TRBV7-2 and J is TRBJ2-3; D is uncertain. Trimming took off 5 bases at V and 3 bases at J, with 18 bases between the two ends. Germline V gene data show CDR1 as SGHTA and CDR2 as FQGNSA. The CDR3 sequence is 16 residues long. CDR3 protein: CASSADRGATTDTQYF. The CDR3 region has the DNA TGTGCCAGCAGCGCCGATAGAGGAGCTACGACAGATACGCAGTATTTT.

This clone has just a few counts. V gene TRBV28 combines with J gene TRBJ2-2, with 12 bases fitting TRBD2. Germline V CDR1 and CDR2: MDHEN, SYDVKM. V dropped 4 bases and J dropped 3; count of bases not matched to a gene: 6. The CDR3 consists of 17 residues. The DNA for the CDR3 is TGTGCCAGCAGTTCTCTAGCGGGAGGGCCCGACACCGGGGAGCTGTTTTTT. It encodes CASSSLAGGPDTGELFF.

The chain recombines TRBV3-1 (or the pseudogene TRBV3-2) with TRBJ1-4; D unresolved. The V gene's germline CDR1 is LGHDT and CDR2 YNNKEL (reference sequence). Trimming took off 0 bases at V and 3 bases at J, with 11 bases between the two ends. This CDR3 has 16 residues. The CDR3 protein is CASSQENGVANEKLFF. In DNA form, the CDR3 reads TGTGCCAGCAGCCAAGAGAACGGAGTGGCTAATGAAAAACTGTTTTTT.

The chain recombines TRBV19 with TRBJ1-4; 12 nucleotides match TRBD1. Trimming took 7 bases from V and 0 from J; bases not matched to a gene: 12. Germline V CDR1 and CDR2: LNHDA, SQIVND (reference sequence). CDR3 length equals 19 residues. CDR3 DNA: TGTGCCAGTACGGAAATTGGGACAGGGGGCGCGTCAACTAATGAAAAACTGTTTTTT. This gives the protein CASTEIGTGGASTNEKLFF. The complete variable domain, with remaining parts taken from reference TRBV19 and TRBJ1-4, reads DGGITQSPKYLFRKEGQNVTLSCEQNLNHDAMYWYRQDPGQGLRLIYYSQIVNDFQKGDIAEGYSVSREKKESFPLTVTSAQKNPTAFYLCASTEIGTGGASTNEKLFFGSGTQLSVL.

The gene calls are TRBV4-1 and TRBJ2-1; perhaps TRBD1 as D (5 bases). The CDR3 is 17 residues long. CDR1 and CDR2 (germline): MGHRA, YSYEKL. The ends were cut back, 0 bases at V and 8 bases at J, with 20 bases in the middle. The CDR3 nucleotides are TGCGCCAGCAGCCAAGATCAAGGGGCGTGGGGCACCGATGAGCAGTTCTTC. Its protein product is CASSQDQGAWGTDEQFF.

The chain joins TRBV28 to TRBJ2-7, with D perhaps TRBD2 (6 bases). The CDR3 is 12 residues long. CDR1 is MDHEN, CDR2 SYDVKM, per germline. The V end was cut by 7 bases, the J end by 6 bases, with 13 bases between. The CDR3 sequence: CASKRASSEQYF. CDR3 sequence (DNA): TGTGCCAGCAAGCGGGCCTCATCCGAGCAGTACTTC.

The chain joins TRBV9 to TRBJ1-3, with D maybe TRBD1 (6 bases). V lost 3 bases and J 7 bases, leaving 14 bases between the germline ends. The germline V gene encodes CDR1 SGDLS and CDR2 YYNGEE. The length of the CDR3 is 14 residues. This CDR3 is CASSGGGVGNTIYF. CDR3 nucleotide sequence: TGTGCCAGCAGCGGAGGGGGGGTCGGGAACACCATATATTTT.

The chain uses TRBV2 and TRBJ2-3, with D possibly TRBD2 on 5 matching bases. Germline V gives CDR1 SNHLY, CDR2 FYNNEI. Trimming pared 11 bases from V and 3 bases from J, leaving 15 bases between. The CDR3 extends over 13 amino acids. The DNA of the CDR3 is TGTGCCGGACGAGCGGTTCCGACAGATACGCAGTATTTT. It translates to CAGRAVPTDTQYF. The full variable domain, its missing parts supplied by reference TRBV2 and TRBJ2-3, is EPEVTQTPSHQVTQMGQEVILRCVPISNHLYFYWYRQILGQKVEFLVSFYNNEISEKSEIFDDQFSVERPDGSNFTLKIRSTKLEDSAMYFCAGRAVPTDTQYFGPGTRLTVL.

This clone turned up a few times. CDR3 amino acids: CASSQADRSDGYTF. The CDR3 DNA is TGTGCCAGCAGCCAGGCAGACAGATCAGATGGCTACACCTTC. The rearrangement joins TRBV4-2 to TRBJ1-2, with D perhaps matching TRBD1 (5 bases). CDR3 length: 14 amino acids. The germline V gene has CDR1 LGHNA and CDR2 YNFKEQ. The V end was cut by 3 bases, the J end by 6 bases, with 14 bases between.

The gene calls are TRBV24-1 and TRBJ2-7, with 7 positions matching TRBD1. CDR1 KGHDR and CDR2 SFDVKD come from the germline V gene. V was clipped by 2 bases and J by 4 bases; unmatched bases: 10. CDR3 length equals 16 residues. CDR3 coding DNA: TGTGCCACCAGTGATTCCCGACAGGGTGGGTTGTACGAGCAGTACTTC. This codes for CATSDSRQGGLYEQYF.

The chain is built from TRBV11-3 and TRBJ1-6, with D uncertain. Germline loops: CDR1 SGHNT, CDR2 YENEEA. The CDR3 has 15 amino acids. Trimming removed 4 bases from V and 6 bases from J, with 13 bases in between. The CDR3 DNA is TGTGCCAGCAGCTCCCGGACCGGGATTAATTCACCCCTCCACTTT. Protein: CASSSRTGINSPLHF.

This clone came up once. The chain combines TRBV30 with TRBJ2-7; a weak D match, TRBD1 (5 bases). CDR1 and CDR2 (germline): GTSNPN, SVGIG (reference sequence). The CDR3 extends over 12 amino acids. Trimming pared 5 bases from V and 3 bases from J, leaving 11 bases between. The CDR3 region has the DNA TGTGCCTGGGACAGACAAAGCTACGAGCAGTACTTC. This gives the protein CAWDRQSYEQYF.

V is TRBV5-5 and J is TRBJ2-7; 8 bases are shared with TRBD1. The germline gives CDR1 SGHKS, CDR2 YYEKEE (reference sequence). Trimming at V came to 3 bases and at J to 0 bases, leaving 11 bases not matched to a gene. The CDR3 is 17 residues long. CDR3 bases: TGTGCCAGCAGCTACACGATCCGGACAGGGAGCTCCTACGAGCAGTACTTC. This codes for CASSYTIRTGSSYEQYF.

This clone was seen a single time. The chain links TRBV28 to TRBJ2-7, with 8 bases aligning to TRBD1. From germline, CDR1 is MDHEN and CDR2 SYDVKM. This CDR3 has 18 amino acids. The trim removed 0 bases at V and 1 base at J, leaving 11 bases unmatched. The CDR3: CASSLWGPRTGLSYEQYF. CDR3 nucleotide sequence: TGTGCCAGCAGTTTATGGGGGCCGAGGACAGGGCTTTCCTACGAGCAGTACTTC.

The count of this clone is one. The chain is built from TRBV28 and TRBJ1-2, with a possible D match to TRBD1 (6 bases). Germline V gene sequence: CDR1 MDHEN, CDR2 SYDVKM. V lost 2 bases, J lost 8 bases, and 15 bases lay in between. CDR3 length equals 14 residues. In DNA, the CDR3 is TGTGCCAGCAGTTTAGGGCGCAGGGGAGACGGCTACACCTTC. Protein: CASSLGRRGDGYTF.

The chain combines TRBV6-4 with TRBJ2-2, with a tentative D call TRBD1 (5 bases). CDR1 is MRHNA and CDR2 is SNTAGT in the germline V gene. V was pared by 3 bases and J by 6 bases, with 8 bases between. The CDR3 has 13 amino acids. CDR3 nucleotide sequence: TGTGCCAGCAGTGAGGAAGGGGCCGGGGAGCTGTTTTTT. Its protein is CASSEEGAGELFF.

The chain has TRBV6-5 and TRBJ2-5; possible D gene TRBD1, 5 bases. With 2 bases removed from V and 9 bases from J, the gap between germline ends came to 7 bases. The CDR3 covers 11 residues. The germline V gene encodes CDR1 MNHEY and CDR2 SVGAGI. The CDR3 region has the DNA TGTGCCAGCAGTTACCCAGGGCCCCAGTACTTC. Amino acid sequence: CASSYPGPQYF.